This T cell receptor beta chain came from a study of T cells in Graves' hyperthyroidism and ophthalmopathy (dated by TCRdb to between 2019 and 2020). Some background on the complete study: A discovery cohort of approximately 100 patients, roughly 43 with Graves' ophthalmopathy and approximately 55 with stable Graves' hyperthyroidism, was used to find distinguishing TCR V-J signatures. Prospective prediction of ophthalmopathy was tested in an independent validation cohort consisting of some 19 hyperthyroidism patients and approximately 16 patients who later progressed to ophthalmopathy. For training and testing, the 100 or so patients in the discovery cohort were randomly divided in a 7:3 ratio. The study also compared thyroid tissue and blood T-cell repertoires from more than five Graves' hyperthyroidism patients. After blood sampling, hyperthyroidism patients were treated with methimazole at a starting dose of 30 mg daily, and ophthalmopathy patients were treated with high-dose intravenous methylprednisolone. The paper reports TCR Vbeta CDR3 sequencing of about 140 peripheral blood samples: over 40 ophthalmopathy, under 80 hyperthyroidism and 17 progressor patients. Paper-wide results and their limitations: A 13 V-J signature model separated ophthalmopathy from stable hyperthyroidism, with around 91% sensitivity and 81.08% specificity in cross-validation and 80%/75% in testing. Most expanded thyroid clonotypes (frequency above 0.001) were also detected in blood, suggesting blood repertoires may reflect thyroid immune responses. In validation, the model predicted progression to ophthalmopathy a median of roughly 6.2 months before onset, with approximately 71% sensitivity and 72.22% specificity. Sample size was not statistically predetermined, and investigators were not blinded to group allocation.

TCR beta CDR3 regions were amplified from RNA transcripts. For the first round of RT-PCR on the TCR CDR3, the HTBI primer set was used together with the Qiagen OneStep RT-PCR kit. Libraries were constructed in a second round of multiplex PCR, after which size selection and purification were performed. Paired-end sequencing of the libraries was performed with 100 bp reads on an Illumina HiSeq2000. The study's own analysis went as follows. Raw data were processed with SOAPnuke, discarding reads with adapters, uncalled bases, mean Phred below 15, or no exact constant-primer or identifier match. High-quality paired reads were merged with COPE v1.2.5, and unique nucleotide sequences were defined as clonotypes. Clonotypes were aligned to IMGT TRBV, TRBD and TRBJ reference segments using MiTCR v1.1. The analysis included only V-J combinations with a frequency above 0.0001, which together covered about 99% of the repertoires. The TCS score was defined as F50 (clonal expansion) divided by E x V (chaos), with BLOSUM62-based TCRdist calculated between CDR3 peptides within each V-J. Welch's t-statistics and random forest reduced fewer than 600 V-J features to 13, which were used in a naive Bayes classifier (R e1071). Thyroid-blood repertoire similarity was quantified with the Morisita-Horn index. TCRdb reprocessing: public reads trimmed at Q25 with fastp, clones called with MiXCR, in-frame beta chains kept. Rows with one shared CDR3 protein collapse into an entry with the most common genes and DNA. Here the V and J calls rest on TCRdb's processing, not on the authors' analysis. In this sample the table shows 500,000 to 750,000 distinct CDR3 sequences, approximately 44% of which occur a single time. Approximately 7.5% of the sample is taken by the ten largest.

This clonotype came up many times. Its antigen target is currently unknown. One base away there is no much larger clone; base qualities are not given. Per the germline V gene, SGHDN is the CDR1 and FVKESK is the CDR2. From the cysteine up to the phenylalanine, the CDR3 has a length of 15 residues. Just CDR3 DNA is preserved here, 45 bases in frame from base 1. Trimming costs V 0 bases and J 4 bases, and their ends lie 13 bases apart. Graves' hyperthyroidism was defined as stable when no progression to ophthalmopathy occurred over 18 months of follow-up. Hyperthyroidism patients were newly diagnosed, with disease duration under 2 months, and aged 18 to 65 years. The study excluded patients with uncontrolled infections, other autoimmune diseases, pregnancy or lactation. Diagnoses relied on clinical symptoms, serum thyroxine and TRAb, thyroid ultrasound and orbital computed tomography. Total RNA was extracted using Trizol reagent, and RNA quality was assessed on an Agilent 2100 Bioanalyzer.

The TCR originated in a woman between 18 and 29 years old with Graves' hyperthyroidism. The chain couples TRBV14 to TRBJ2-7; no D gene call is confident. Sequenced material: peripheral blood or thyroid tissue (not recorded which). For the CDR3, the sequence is CASSQDGSRTYEQYF. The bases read TGTGCCAGCAGCCAAGATGGTAGCCGGACGTACGAGCAGTACTTC.